This TCR beta chain originates from a study of blood T cell repertoires in COVID-19. Looking at the study overall: Samples of COVID-19 (acute and convalescent) were obtained from the United States, Italy and Spain.

The CDR3 runs to 14 residues. V lost 9 bases to trimming and J lost 3 bases; unmatched junction nucleotides: 6. The germline gives CDR1 LNHDA, CDR2 SQIVND (reference sequence). In the authors' workflow: Nucleated cell number was recorded as an estimate derived from reference gene primer amplification. TCRdb keeps only in-frame clones here, not all; method: immunoSEQ multiplex PCR. From that table come the V and J calls and clone size; the DNA was used to work out D and trimming. The table shows about 280,000 clones, with approximately 83% occurring only once. V is TRBV19 and J is TRBJ1-5; 9 bases are shared with TRBD1. The TCR originated in a woman aged 25 to 45 who had recovered from COVID-19. The specimen was peripheral blood. The chain's CDR3 is CASRGTGNNQPQHF. CDR3 DNA: TGTGCCAGCCGCGGGACAGGGAACAATCAGCCCCAGCATTTT.